This is a list of T cell receptor beta chains from one sample in a study of blood T cell repertoires in COVID-19. The assay was immunoSEQ multiplex PCR, and TCRdb's table has in-frame clones only and misses some. The sample shows around 120,000 clones, 65% to 75% of them seen only once. The sequencing sample was made of peripheral blood. These receptors all stem from an elderly man with acute or convalescent COVID-19. CDR3s include the opening cysteine and the closing phenylalanine or tryptophan. Each record gives: V gene, J gene, clone size, CDR3 protein. Size is stated for part of the rows, as once, few or many counts, or as a class when the clone is expanded.

V gene: TRBV6-2/TRBV6-3; J gene: TRBJ1-1; clone size: once; CDR3 protein: CASSYSQGMNTEAFF
V gene: TRBV11-2; J gene: TRBJ1-3; clone size: -; CDR3 protein: CASSSDIRGRNTIYF
V gene: TRBV10-3; J gene: TRBJ1-3; clone size: -; CDR3 protein: CAISDTGGAGNTIYF
V gene: TRBV5-4; J gene: TRBJ1-3; clone size: few; CDR3 protein: CASSSDRGGNTIYF
V gene: TRBV29-1; J gene: TRBJ2-3; clone size: -; CDR3 protein: CSVARGDTQYF
V gene: TRBV27; J gene: TRBJ1-5; clone size: -; CDR3 protein: CASREGNQPQHF
V gene: TRBV30; J gene: TRBJ2-1; clone size: -; CDR3 protein: CAWSDKGTGEFF
V gene: TRBV5-1; J gene: TRBJ2-5; clone size: -; CDR3 protein: CASSGTSQETQYF
V gene: TRBV11-2; J gene: TRBJ1-2; clone size: -; CDR3 protein: CASSLDREGAGGYTF
V gene: TRBV28; J gene: TRBJ2-1; clone size: once; CDR3 protein: CASSSPSAGSNEQFF
V gene: TRBV9; J gene: TRBJ2-7; clone size: few; CDR3 protein: CASSALGERGEQYF
V gene: TRBV23-1; J gene: TRBJ2-5; clone size: -; CDR3 protein: CASSQPRPGETQYF
V gene: TRBV5-5; J gene: TRBJ1-1; clone size: -; CDR3 protein: CASSLTAMNTEAFF
V gene: TRBV27; J gene: TRBJ2-7; clone size: -; CDR3 protein: CASSLSNQGSYEQYF
V gene: TRBV18; J gene: TRBJ2-7; clone size: -; CDR3 protein: CASSPSGQGKYEQYF
V gene: TRBV28; J gene: TRBJ2-7; clone size: -; CDR3 protein: CASSLAGRSDEQYF
V gene: TRBV18; J gene: TRBJ1-3; clone size: -; CDR3 protein: CASSPPLQGGNTIYF